These 24 T cell receptor beta chains were all obtained from the same sample, sequenced in a study of early T cells in non-severe SARS-CoV-2 infection. TCRdb processed the 5' RACE reads anew with MiXCR; each CDR3 protein has one entry. Among 100,000 to 150,000 distinct CDR3 sequences listed, 15% were seen once. The sequenced material came from whole blood. The receptors stem from an adult who was a healthcare worker with PCR-confirmed SARS-CoV-2 infection or an uninfected control (not recorded which).

This clonotype was recorded many times. CDR3 bases: TGTGCCAGCAGCTCCAATAGGGGGCTGGGGGAGACCCAGTACTTC. Amino acids: CASSSNRGLGETQYF. The J gene is TRBJ2-5, the V gene TRBV7-7; the match to TRBD1 covers 7 bases. Germline CDR1 reads SSHAT; CDR2 reads FNYEAQ (reference sequence). With V trimmed by 4 bases and J by 5 bases, 10 bases remained unmatched. The CDR3 is 15 amino acids. The whole variable domain, remainder taken from reference TRBV7-7 and TRBJ2-5, is GAGVSQSPRYKVTKRGQDVTLRCDPISSHATLYWYQQALGQGPEFLTYFNYEAQPDKSGLPSDRFSAERPEGSISTLTIQRTEQRDSAMYRCASSSNRGLGETQYFGPGTRLLVL.

The rearrangement links TRBV24-1 to TRBJ1-2; D is unclear. This CDR3 has 12 amino acids. The germline CDR1 and CDR2 sequences are KGHDR and SFDVKD. V was pared by 3 bases and J by 4 bases, with 5 bases between. The CDR3 nucleotides are TGTGCCACCAGTGATGACGGCTATGGCTACACCTTC. This translates into CATSDDGYGYTF.

CDR3 sequence (DNA): TGTGCCAGCAGTTTCAGAGGTCCCACAGATACGCAGTATTTT. This sequence encodes CASSFRGPTDTQYF. The chain joins TRBV27 to TRBJ2-3; D is undetermined. This CDR3 has 14 amino acids. The V end was cut by 3 bases, the J end by 2 bases, with 9 bases between. Germline CDR1 is MNHEY and CDR2 is SMNVEV (reference sequence).

This clonotype occurred a few times. The CDR3 DNA follows: TGTGCCAGCAGCTTAGCGATGGGCCTGGAGGAAGCTTTCTTT. This codes for CASSLAMGLEEAFF. This chain joins TRBV7-9 and TRBJ1-1; D ambiguous. The germline V gene encodes CDR1 SEHNR and CDR2 FQNEAQ (reference sequence). Trimming took 0 bases from V and 8 from J, leaving 13 bases between them. The CDR3 has 14 residues.

This clonotype occurred a few times. The chain is built from TRBV12-3 or TRBV12-4 and TRBJ2-1; D is perhaps TRBD2 (7 bases). With 5 bases removed from V and 8 bases from J, the gap between germline ends came to 19 bases. This CDR3 comprises 15 residues. The CDR3 protein is CASSPAKGGDDEQFF. The CDR3 DNA sequence: TGTGCCAGCAGTCCTGCTAAGGGGGGGGACGATGAGCAGTTCTTC.

This clonotype was observed a few times. V and J are TRBV4-1 and TRBJ1-1, with D unclear. The V gene's germline CDR1 is MGHRA and CDR2 YSYEKL. The CDR3 length is 15 residues. Trimming cost V 4 bases and J 3 bases, with 15 bases left between them. The CDR3 bases are TGCGCCAGCAGCCGAATGCTTGGACGGGACACTGAAGCTTTCTTT. It translates to CASSRMLGRDTEAFF.

The chain joins TRBV6-2 or TRBV6-3 to TRBJ2-7, with D perhaps assigned TRBD1 or TRBD2 (6 bases each). Germline loops: CDR1 MNHEY, CDR2 SVGEGT. The CDR3 has 15 amino acids. Trimming stripped 6 bases from V and 3 bases from J, with 18 bases between. CDR3 DNA sequence: TGTGCCAGCAGGCGGGACTTCAGGGGTATCTACGAGCAGTACTTC. This encodes CASRRDFRGIYEQYF.

V gene TRBV25-1 combines with J gene TRBJ2-5; 9 nucleotides agree with TRBD2. The V segment lost 8 bases and the J segment 8 bases; nucleotides outside the gene matches: 9. The germline CDR1 and CDR2 sequences are MGHDK and SYGVNS. This CDR3 region has 13 residues. CDR3: CASSSGASGTQYF. DNA of the CDR3: TGTGCCAGCTCTAGCGGGGCATCCGGAACCCAGTACTTC.

In its sample, this clonotype was seen a few times. The chain carries TRBV20-1 and TRBJ2-2; tentative D call: TRBD2 (5 bases). The germline V and J ends were trimmed by 3 bases and 1 base, with 9 bases remaining between them. This CDR3 contains 14 residues. Looked up from germline, CDR1 is DFQATT and CDR2 is SNEGSKA (reference sequence). The CDR3 spells CSASSSGNTGELFF. The CDR3 DNA reads as TGCAGTGCTAGCAGCAGCGGGAACACCGGGGAGCTGTTTTTT.

CDR3 residues: CATSDRDSSVDEQFF. Here the CDR3 DNA reads TGTGCCACCAGTGACCGGGACTCATCCGTGGATGAGCAGTTCTTC. The chain carries TRBV24-1 and TRBJ2-1, with a weak D call TRBD2 (6 bases). The V end was cut by 4 bases, the J end by 8 bases, with 17 bases between. The germline V gene encodes CDR1 KGHDR and CDR2 SFDVKD. CDR3 length: 15 amino acids.

This clonotype was counted only a few times. V and J are TRBV12-5 and TRBJ1-4; possible D gene TRBD1, 5 bases. The CDR3 loop spans 13 amino acids. V was shortened by 6 bases and J by 8 bases, with 13 bases between the two germline ends. Per germline, CDR1 LGHNT and CDR2 FRNRAP. Here the CDR3 reads CASGPTGGEKLFF. DNA for the CDR3: TGTGCTAGTGGCCCCACAGGAGGAGAAAAACTGTTTTTT. The full variable domain, completed using reference TRBV12-5 and TRBJ1-4, is DARVTQTPRHKVTEMGQEVTMRCQPILGHNTVFWYRQTMMQGLELLAYFRNRAPLDDSGMPKDRFSAEMPDATLATLKIQPSEPRDSAVYFCASGPTGGEKLFFGSGTQLSVL.

The chain couples TRBV19 to TRBJ1-5, with a possible D match to TRBD1 (5 bases). Trimming pared 7 bases from V and 4 bases from J, leaving 11 bases between. The CDR3 is 13 residues long. CDR1 is LNHDA, CDR2 SQIVND, per germline (reference sequence). The CDR3 protein is CASNVGRNQPQHF. Written as DNA, the CDR3 is TGTGCCAGTAACGTGGGGCGGAATCAGCCCCAGCATTTT.

In its sample, this clonotype was seen a few times. This chain joins TRBV29-1 and TRBJ2-3; a weak D match, TRBD2 (5 bases). V was cut by 6 bases and J by 3 bases, with 16 bases left in between. The CDR3 loop spans 14 amino acids. CDR1 is SQVTM, CDR2 ANQGSEA, per germline. Here the CDR3 DNA reads TGCAGCGTGAGCCGGGGAGACCCAACAGATACGCAGTATTTT. As protein: CSVSRGDPTDTQYF.

This clonotype was counted a few times. This chain links TRBV11-2 with TRBJ2-7, with D uncertain. Trimming shortened V by 5 bases and J by 3 bases, and 11 bases separated the two germline ends. The V gene's germline CDR1 is SGHAT and CDR2 FQNNGV. The CDR3 loop spans 13 amino acids. DNA for the CDR3: TGTGCCAGCAGCCCCCCGGCCAGCTACGAGCAGTACTTC. The encoded protein is CASSPPASYEQYF.

The chain joins TRBV7-8 to TRBJ2-3; 14 bases are shared with TRBD2. Germline V gene data show CDR1 as SGHVS and CDR2 as FQNEAQ. This CDR3 is built from 15 residues. The V segment lost 8 bases and the J segment 5 bases; nucleotides outside the gene matches: 6. The CDR3 DNA sequence: TGTGCCAGCCGCCGACTAGCGGGGGGGCAAGATACGCAGTATTTT. It codes for CASRRLAGGQDTQYF.

The chain recombines TRBV27 with TRBJ1-1; D unclear. Germline lookup yields CDR1 MNHEY and CDR2 SMNVEV (reference sequence). The CDR3 sequence is 14 residues long. V was pared by 2 bases and J by 5 bases, with 12 bases between. CDR3 sequence (DNA): TGTGCCAGCAGTTTAATCTCCGTAGGGACTGAAGCTTTCTTT. Translated, it gives CASSLISVGTEAFF.

This chain uses TRBV7-9 with TRBJ2-3; D is ambiguous. Germline values: CDR1 SEHNR, CDR2 FQNEAQ (reference sequence). The CDR3 totals 13 residues. The V end lost 7 bases, the J end lost 2 bases, and 10 bases lay between the germline ends. Written as DNA, the CDR3 is TGTGCCAGCACGGAGTTGGCCACAGATACGCAGTATTTT. Amino acids: CASTELATDTQYF.

This clonotype was counted only a few times. This sequence joins TRBV7-9 and TRBJ1-2, with unresolved D. V lost 5 bases, J lost 6 bases, and 16 bases lay in between. CDR3 length: 14 residues. Germline V gene sequence: CDR1 SEHNR, CDR2 FQNEAQ (reference sequence). The CDR3 region has the DNA TGTGCCAGCAGCCGAGAGGGAATGGTGGATGGCTACACCTTC. It yields the protein CASSREGMVDGYTF.

The chain combines TRBV5-1 with TRBJ2-5; 7 positions match TRBD2. The CDR3 runs to 14 residues. From germline, CDR1 is SGHRS and CDR2 YFSETQ. The V and J ends lost 10 bases and 4 bases, in that order; junction bases with no gene match: 13. CDR3 DNA sequence: TGCGCCCCCAGCTTGGGAGGGCCGGGAGAGACCCAGTACTTC. It encodes CAPSLGGPGETQYF. Using reference TRBV5-1 and TRBJ2-5 for the parts outside the CDR3, the full variable domain is KAGVTQTPRYLIKTRGQQVTLSCSPISGHRSVSWYQQTPGQGLQFLFEYFSETQRNKGNFPGRFSGRQFSNSRSEMNVSTLELGDSALYLCAPSLGGPGETQYFGPGTRLLVL.

This clonotype came up a few times. J is TRBJ2-1 and V is TRBV5-1, with a tentative D call TRBD1 (5 bases). V was clipped by 1 base and J by 8 bases, with 16 bases between them. Germline lookup yields CDR1 SGHRS and CDR2 YFSETQ. This CDR3 has 15 residues. DNA of the CDR3: TGCGCCAGCAGCTTGATGGCAGGGTCGGTGGATGAGCAGTTCTTC. It translates to CASSLMAGSVDEQFF. Combining the CDR3 with reference TRBV5-1 and TRBJ2-1 gives the whole variable domain KAGVTQTPRYLIKTRGQQVTLSCSPISGHRSVSWYQQTPGQGLQFLFEYFSETQRNKGNFPGRFSGRQFSNSRSEMNVSTLELGDSALYLCASSLMAGSVDEQFFGPGTRLTVL.

In its sample, this clonotype was seen a few times. The chain couples TRBV7-9 to TRBJ1-2; tentative D call: TRBD1 (5 bases). Germline-derived CDR1 and CDR2 are SEHNR and FQNEAQ (reference sequence). The ends were cut back, 0 bases at V and 4 bases at J, with 15 bases in the middle. This CDR3 is built from 16 residues. CDR3 nucleotide sequence: TGTGCCAGCAGCTTAGCCGGGACCCTCGAACGCTATGGCTACACCTTC. Amino acids: CASSLAGTLERYGYTF.

This clonotype came up many times. J is TRBJ2-3 and V is TRBV5-5; D is uncertain. Trimming removed 0 bases at V and 6 bases at J, with 5 bases between. This CDR3 is built from 12 residues. In germline, CDR1 is SGHKS, CDR2 YYEKEE (reference sequence). CDR3 sequence reads: CASSLAADTQYF. In DNA form, the CDR3 reads TGTGCCAGCAGCTTGGCCGCGGATACGCAGTATTTT.

This clonotype was counted a few times. This chain connects TRBV29-1 to TRBJ2-5; weak D call: TRBD1 (6 bases). The CDR3 is made up of 14 amino acids. Trimming shortened V by 7 bases and J by 2 bases, and 17 bases separated the two germline ends. Germline CDR1 is SQVTM and CDR2 is ANQGSEA. In DNA, the CDR3 is TGCAGCGGTGGTGGGGAAGGGGGTCAAGAGACCCAGTACTTC. Its protein is CSGGGEGGQETQYF.

This clonotype was detected a few times. The CDR3 is CASSPPGRGNTEAFF. DNA of the CDR3: TGTGCCAGCTCACCACCCGGAAGGGGGAACACTGAAGCTTTCTTT. V is TRBV18 and J is TRBJ1-1; tentative D call: TRBD1 (5 bases). Trimming took off 0 bases at V and 1 base at J, with 9 bases between the two ends. CDR1 is KGHSH and CDR2 is LQKENI in the germline V gene. The CDR3 is 15 amino acids.